The entry that follows covers one T cell receptor beta chain sequence. The junction shows a germline mismatch at one end, possibly a read error. Amplified TCR beta CDR3 regions came from RNA transcripts. TCR CDR3 underwent first-round RT-PCR with the HTBI primer set. TCRdb reanalysed the multiplex PCR reads using MiXCR and keeps one entry per CDR3 protein. The data contain over 350,000 distinct CDR3 sequences, about 15% of them singletons. The data were obtained in a study of T cells in Graves' hyperthyroidism and ophthalmopathy. Germline V gene lookup returns CDR1 LNHDA and CDR2 SQIVND (reference sequence). The CDR3 runs to 12 residues.

The chain joins TRBV19 to TRBJ2-1, with D tentatively TRBD1 (5 bases). The sample consisted of blood. The clonotype comes from a man aged 18 to 35 with Graves' ophthalmopathy. CDR3 DNA: TGTGCCAGTAGTATCCCCCCACAGGAGCTGTTCTTC. It codes for CASSIPPQELFF.